The T cell receptor (beta chain) described here comes from a study of metastatic and nonmetastatic thyroid tumors. In its sample, this clone was seen many times. The antigen is unknown. Study-wide findings and caveats: Significantly greater TCR beta diversity was reportedly found in malignant thyroid tumors than in benign nodules (in blood and tumor).

No patient had received any treatment before thyroid surgery. Authors' analysis steps: The study built a papillary thyroid cancer distant-metastasis classifier from CDR3 differences across clinicopathological groups. TCRdb re-called clones via MiXCR from the PCR reads. TCRdb's processing, not the authors', yielded these V and J calls. This sample yields roughly 30,000 clones, of which around a sixth are seen a single time; around 6.6% belongs to the top ten. The V and J ends lost 8 bases and 6 bases respectively, with 13 bases between them. Per germline, CDR1 MGHDK and CDR2 SYGVNS. CDR3 length: 13 amino acids.

The sample was blood. The chain uses TRBV25-1 and TRBJ1-4; D uncertain. The TCR originated in a female donor with papillary thyroid cancer or a benign thyroid nodule (not recorded which). Some clones in this sample may be carry-over from other donors' samples. DNA of the CDR3: TGTGCCAGCGGAGACCGGGAAGATGAAAAACTGTTTTTT. Translated, it gives CASGDREDEKLFF.